One TCR beta chain is described in this entry. This sample was taken from a study of OX40 agonist ivuxolimab in advanced cancers. Germline V gene sequence: CDR1 MNHEY, CDR2 SVGAGI. The CDR3 contains 14 residues. V shed 6 bases and J shed 6 bases, with 14 bases lying between them. The method was immunoSEQ multiplex PCR; TCRdb's version includes in-frame clones alone and lacks a portion of them. This table holds about 70,000 clones, about 90% found once. The V gene is TRBV6-5, the J gene TRBJ2-2; D is unclear. The specimen comprised CD4+ or CD8+ T cells sorted from blood, sampled in a trial of the OX40 agonist ivuxolimab. This sequence was found in an adult with an advanced solid tumor such as melanoma, head and neck, liver or kidney cancer. CDR3 DNA: TGTGCCAGCAGGATATACTCCAAAGCCGGGGAGCTGTTTTTT. Translation: CASRIYSKAGELFF.